Below, one T cell receptor beta chain is given with its context. In the authors' methods: The authors estimated nucleated cell counts from reference gene primer amplification. Clones were read by immunoSEQ multiplex PCR, and TCRdb kept only the in-frame ones, dropping some. Clone size and the V and J calls come from that table; the DNA yielded D and trimming. The repertoire consists of about 250,000 clones, with 84% occurring once and the leading ten covering 3.5% to 4.5%. These data belong to a study of blood T cell repertoires in COVID-19. At the level of the study: Whether acute or convalescent, the COVID-19 samples came from the United States, Italy and Spain. PBMCs, B-cell-depleted T cells, or T cells were the source of the cDNA or gDNA that made up the material.

V gave up 6 bases and J gave up 3 bases; unmatched junction bases: 7. The germline gives CDR1 SGHTA, CDR2 FQGNSA. This CDR3 has 15 residues. The source of this sequence is a man aged 45-65 years with acute or convalescent COVID-19. The chain is built from TRBV7-2 and TRBJ2-3; TRBD2 matches at 9 bases. Sequenced sample: peripheral blood. As DNA, the CDR3 is TGTGCCAGCAGATTCCCGGGACTAGCAACAGATACGCAGTATTTT. Residues: CASRFPGLATDTQYF.